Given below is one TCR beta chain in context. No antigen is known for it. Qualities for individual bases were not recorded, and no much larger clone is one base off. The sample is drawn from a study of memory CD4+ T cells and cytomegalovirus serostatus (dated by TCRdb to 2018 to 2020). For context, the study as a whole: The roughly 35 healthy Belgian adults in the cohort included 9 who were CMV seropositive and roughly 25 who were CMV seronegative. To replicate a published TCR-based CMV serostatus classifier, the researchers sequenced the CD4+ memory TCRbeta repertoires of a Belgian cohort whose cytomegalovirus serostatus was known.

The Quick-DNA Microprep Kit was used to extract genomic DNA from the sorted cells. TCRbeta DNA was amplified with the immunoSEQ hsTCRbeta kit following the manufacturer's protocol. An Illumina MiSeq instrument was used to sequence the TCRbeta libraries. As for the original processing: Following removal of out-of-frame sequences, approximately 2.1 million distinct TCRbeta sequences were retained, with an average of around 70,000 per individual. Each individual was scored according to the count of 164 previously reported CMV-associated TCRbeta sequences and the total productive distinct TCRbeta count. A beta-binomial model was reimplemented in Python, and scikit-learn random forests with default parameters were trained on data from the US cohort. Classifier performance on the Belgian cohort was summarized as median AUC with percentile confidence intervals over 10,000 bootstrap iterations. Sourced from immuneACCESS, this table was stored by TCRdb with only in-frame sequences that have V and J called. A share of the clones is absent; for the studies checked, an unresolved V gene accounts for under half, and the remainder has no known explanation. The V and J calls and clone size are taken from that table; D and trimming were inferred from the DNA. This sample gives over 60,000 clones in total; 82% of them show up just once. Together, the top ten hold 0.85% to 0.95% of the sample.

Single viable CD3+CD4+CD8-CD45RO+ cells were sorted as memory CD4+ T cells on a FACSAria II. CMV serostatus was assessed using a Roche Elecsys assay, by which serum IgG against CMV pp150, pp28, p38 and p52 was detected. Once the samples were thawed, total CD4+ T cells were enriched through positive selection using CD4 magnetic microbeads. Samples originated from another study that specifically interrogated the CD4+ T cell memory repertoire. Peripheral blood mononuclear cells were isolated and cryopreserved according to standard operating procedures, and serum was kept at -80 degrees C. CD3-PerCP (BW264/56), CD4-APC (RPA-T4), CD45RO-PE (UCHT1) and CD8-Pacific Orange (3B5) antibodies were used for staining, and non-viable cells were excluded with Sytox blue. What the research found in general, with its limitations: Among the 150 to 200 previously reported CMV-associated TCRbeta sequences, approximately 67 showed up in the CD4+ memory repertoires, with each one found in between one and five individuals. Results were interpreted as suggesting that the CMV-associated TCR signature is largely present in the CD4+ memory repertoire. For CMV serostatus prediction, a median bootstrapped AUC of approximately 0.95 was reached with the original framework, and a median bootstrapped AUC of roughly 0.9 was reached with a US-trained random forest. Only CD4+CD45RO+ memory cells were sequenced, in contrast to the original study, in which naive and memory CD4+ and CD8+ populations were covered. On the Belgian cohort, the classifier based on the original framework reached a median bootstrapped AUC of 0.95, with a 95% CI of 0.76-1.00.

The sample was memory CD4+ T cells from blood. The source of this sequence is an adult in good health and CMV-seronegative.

The CDR3 reads as follows: CASSLRSGRVGELFF. At the DNA level, the sequence is TGTGCCAGCAGCTTGCGTAGCGGGAGGGTCGGGGAGCTGTTTTTT. Recombination linked TRBV5-6 to TRBJ2-2, and TRBD2 aligns with 11 junction nucleotides. Trimming removed 1 base from V and 7 bases from J; the gene matches leave 3 bases unexplained. CDR1 and CDR2, per the germline V gene, are SGHDT and YYEEEE. The CDR3 spans 15 residues, from the cysteine through the phenylalanine. Only the CDR3 portion is preserved as DNA: 45 bases, with reading frame beginning at the first base.